This T cell receptor (beta chain) appears in the sequencing data of a study of cytomegalovirus exposure and HLA in healthy donors. Study details: The early release's HLA-typed donors yielded about 85 million unique TCRs. Findings and caveats of the study: Per a later analysis, HLA-associated TCR beta chains showed more clonal expansion than other, equally common TCR beta chains. V- and J-gene trimming in TCR beta was tied to a missense DCLRE1C variant by an analysis performed later. In a later analysis, specific HLA alleles were associated with 15,000 to 20,000 TCR beta sequences at a 0.05 false discovery rate.

A note on this clone: Its target is unknown.

13 Jbeta primers and 60 Vbeta primers were used for the PCR. Data came from immunoSEQ multiplex PCR; TCRdb stores just in-frame clones and leaves some out. This table has 95,000 to 150,000 clones, about four fifths appearing once. Germline V lookup: CDR1 SGDLS, CDR2 YYNGEE. Trimming took 4 bases from V and 3 from J, leaving 14 bases between them. There are 14 residues in the CDR3. The sequence was collected from a female donor in good health and CMV-seropositive. This chain uses TRBV9 with TRBJ2-7; D might be TRBD2 (5 bases). The specimen sequenced was PBMCs. The CDR3 DNA reads TGTGCCAGCAGCTCCGCCGGGATTTTCTACGAGCAGTACTTC. Protein sequence: CASSSAGIFYEQYF.